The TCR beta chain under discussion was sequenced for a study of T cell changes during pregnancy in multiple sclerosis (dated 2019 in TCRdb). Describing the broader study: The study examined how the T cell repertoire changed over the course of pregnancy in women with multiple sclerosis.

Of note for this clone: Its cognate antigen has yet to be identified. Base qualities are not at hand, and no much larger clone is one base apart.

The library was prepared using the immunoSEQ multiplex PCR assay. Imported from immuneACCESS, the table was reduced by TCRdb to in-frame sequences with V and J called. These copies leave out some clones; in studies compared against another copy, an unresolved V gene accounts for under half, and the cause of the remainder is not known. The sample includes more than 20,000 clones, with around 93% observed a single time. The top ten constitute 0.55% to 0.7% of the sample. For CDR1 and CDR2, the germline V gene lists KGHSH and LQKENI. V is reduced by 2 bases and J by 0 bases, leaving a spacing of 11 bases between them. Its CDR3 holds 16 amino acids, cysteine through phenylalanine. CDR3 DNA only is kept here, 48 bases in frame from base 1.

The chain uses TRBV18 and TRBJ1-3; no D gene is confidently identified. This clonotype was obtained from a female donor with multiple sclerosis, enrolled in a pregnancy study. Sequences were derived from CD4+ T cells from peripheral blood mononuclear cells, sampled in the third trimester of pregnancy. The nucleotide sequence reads TGTGCCAGCTCACCAATCTCGGGTCACTCTGGAAACACCATATATTTT. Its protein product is CASSPISGHSGNTIYF. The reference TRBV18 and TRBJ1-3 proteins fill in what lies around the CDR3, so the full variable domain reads NAGVMQNPRHLVRRRGQEARLRCSPMKGHSHVYWYRQLPEEGLKFMVYLQKENIIDESGMPKERFSAEFPKEGPSILRIQQVVRGDSAAYFCASSPISGHSGNTIYFGEGSWLTVV.